This TCR beta chain is drawn from a study of CD8 T cells in ankylosing spondylitis. Whole-study findings and limits: Seemingly distinctive of ankylosing spondylitis blood was a TCR beta motif formed by eight highly homologous variants. Relatively scarce in peripheral blood, disease-linked clones were CD8+.

Trimming stripped 1 base from V and 6 bases from J, with 9 bases between. Germline loops: CDR1 ENHRY, CDR2 SYGVKD. The CDR3 contains 13 residues. Ten or more counts support this clonotype. What it binds is not known. Construction of TCR beta libraries was performed using quantitative 5'-RACE with molecular barcodes. TCRdb independently ran MiXCR on the 5' RACE reads; one entry per CDR3 protein. The sample shows approximately 520,000 distinct CDR3 sequences, over 4% of them seen only once. Sequenced material: blood, either unsorted or a sorted T cell fraction (not recorded which). This TCR derives from a male donor with ankylosing spondylitis. The chain links TRBV10-3 to TRBJ1-2, with unresolved D. The CDR3 sequence: CAISELGIDGYTF. The CDR3 DNA is TGTGCCATCAGTGAGTTAGGGATCGATGGCTACACCTTC.